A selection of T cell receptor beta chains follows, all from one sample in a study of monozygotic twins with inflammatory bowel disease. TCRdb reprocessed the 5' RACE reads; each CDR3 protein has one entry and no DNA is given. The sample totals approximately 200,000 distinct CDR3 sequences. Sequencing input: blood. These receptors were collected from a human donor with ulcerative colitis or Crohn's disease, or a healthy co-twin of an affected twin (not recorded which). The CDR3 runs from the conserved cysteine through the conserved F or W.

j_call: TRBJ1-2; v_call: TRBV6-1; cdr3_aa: CASTGQGAQVYGYTF
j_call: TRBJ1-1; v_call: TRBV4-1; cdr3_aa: CASSPEGQRGAFF
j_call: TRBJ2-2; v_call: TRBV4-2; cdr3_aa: CASSQGLADTGELFF
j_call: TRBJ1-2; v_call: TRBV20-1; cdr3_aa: CSASTRLYGYTF
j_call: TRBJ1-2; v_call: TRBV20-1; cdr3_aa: CSARVPASTSYGYTF
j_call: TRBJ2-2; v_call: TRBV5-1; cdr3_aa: CASSLNGQGVSGELFF
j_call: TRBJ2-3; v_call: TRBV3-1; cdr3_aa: CASSHQSDTQYF
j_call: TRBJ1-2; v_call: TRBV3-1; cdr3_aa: CASSQETGRYGYTF
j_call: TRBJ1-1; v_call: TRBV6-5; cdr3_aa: CASSYGGGGGEAFF
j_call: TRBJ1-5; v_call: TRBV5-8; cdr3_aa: CASRLNNQPQHF
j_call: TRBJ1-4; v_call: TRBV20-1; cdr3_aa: CSASPRPFEVF
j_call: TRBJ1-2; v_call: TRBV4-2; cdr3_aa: CASSQVYRKDSEYGYTF